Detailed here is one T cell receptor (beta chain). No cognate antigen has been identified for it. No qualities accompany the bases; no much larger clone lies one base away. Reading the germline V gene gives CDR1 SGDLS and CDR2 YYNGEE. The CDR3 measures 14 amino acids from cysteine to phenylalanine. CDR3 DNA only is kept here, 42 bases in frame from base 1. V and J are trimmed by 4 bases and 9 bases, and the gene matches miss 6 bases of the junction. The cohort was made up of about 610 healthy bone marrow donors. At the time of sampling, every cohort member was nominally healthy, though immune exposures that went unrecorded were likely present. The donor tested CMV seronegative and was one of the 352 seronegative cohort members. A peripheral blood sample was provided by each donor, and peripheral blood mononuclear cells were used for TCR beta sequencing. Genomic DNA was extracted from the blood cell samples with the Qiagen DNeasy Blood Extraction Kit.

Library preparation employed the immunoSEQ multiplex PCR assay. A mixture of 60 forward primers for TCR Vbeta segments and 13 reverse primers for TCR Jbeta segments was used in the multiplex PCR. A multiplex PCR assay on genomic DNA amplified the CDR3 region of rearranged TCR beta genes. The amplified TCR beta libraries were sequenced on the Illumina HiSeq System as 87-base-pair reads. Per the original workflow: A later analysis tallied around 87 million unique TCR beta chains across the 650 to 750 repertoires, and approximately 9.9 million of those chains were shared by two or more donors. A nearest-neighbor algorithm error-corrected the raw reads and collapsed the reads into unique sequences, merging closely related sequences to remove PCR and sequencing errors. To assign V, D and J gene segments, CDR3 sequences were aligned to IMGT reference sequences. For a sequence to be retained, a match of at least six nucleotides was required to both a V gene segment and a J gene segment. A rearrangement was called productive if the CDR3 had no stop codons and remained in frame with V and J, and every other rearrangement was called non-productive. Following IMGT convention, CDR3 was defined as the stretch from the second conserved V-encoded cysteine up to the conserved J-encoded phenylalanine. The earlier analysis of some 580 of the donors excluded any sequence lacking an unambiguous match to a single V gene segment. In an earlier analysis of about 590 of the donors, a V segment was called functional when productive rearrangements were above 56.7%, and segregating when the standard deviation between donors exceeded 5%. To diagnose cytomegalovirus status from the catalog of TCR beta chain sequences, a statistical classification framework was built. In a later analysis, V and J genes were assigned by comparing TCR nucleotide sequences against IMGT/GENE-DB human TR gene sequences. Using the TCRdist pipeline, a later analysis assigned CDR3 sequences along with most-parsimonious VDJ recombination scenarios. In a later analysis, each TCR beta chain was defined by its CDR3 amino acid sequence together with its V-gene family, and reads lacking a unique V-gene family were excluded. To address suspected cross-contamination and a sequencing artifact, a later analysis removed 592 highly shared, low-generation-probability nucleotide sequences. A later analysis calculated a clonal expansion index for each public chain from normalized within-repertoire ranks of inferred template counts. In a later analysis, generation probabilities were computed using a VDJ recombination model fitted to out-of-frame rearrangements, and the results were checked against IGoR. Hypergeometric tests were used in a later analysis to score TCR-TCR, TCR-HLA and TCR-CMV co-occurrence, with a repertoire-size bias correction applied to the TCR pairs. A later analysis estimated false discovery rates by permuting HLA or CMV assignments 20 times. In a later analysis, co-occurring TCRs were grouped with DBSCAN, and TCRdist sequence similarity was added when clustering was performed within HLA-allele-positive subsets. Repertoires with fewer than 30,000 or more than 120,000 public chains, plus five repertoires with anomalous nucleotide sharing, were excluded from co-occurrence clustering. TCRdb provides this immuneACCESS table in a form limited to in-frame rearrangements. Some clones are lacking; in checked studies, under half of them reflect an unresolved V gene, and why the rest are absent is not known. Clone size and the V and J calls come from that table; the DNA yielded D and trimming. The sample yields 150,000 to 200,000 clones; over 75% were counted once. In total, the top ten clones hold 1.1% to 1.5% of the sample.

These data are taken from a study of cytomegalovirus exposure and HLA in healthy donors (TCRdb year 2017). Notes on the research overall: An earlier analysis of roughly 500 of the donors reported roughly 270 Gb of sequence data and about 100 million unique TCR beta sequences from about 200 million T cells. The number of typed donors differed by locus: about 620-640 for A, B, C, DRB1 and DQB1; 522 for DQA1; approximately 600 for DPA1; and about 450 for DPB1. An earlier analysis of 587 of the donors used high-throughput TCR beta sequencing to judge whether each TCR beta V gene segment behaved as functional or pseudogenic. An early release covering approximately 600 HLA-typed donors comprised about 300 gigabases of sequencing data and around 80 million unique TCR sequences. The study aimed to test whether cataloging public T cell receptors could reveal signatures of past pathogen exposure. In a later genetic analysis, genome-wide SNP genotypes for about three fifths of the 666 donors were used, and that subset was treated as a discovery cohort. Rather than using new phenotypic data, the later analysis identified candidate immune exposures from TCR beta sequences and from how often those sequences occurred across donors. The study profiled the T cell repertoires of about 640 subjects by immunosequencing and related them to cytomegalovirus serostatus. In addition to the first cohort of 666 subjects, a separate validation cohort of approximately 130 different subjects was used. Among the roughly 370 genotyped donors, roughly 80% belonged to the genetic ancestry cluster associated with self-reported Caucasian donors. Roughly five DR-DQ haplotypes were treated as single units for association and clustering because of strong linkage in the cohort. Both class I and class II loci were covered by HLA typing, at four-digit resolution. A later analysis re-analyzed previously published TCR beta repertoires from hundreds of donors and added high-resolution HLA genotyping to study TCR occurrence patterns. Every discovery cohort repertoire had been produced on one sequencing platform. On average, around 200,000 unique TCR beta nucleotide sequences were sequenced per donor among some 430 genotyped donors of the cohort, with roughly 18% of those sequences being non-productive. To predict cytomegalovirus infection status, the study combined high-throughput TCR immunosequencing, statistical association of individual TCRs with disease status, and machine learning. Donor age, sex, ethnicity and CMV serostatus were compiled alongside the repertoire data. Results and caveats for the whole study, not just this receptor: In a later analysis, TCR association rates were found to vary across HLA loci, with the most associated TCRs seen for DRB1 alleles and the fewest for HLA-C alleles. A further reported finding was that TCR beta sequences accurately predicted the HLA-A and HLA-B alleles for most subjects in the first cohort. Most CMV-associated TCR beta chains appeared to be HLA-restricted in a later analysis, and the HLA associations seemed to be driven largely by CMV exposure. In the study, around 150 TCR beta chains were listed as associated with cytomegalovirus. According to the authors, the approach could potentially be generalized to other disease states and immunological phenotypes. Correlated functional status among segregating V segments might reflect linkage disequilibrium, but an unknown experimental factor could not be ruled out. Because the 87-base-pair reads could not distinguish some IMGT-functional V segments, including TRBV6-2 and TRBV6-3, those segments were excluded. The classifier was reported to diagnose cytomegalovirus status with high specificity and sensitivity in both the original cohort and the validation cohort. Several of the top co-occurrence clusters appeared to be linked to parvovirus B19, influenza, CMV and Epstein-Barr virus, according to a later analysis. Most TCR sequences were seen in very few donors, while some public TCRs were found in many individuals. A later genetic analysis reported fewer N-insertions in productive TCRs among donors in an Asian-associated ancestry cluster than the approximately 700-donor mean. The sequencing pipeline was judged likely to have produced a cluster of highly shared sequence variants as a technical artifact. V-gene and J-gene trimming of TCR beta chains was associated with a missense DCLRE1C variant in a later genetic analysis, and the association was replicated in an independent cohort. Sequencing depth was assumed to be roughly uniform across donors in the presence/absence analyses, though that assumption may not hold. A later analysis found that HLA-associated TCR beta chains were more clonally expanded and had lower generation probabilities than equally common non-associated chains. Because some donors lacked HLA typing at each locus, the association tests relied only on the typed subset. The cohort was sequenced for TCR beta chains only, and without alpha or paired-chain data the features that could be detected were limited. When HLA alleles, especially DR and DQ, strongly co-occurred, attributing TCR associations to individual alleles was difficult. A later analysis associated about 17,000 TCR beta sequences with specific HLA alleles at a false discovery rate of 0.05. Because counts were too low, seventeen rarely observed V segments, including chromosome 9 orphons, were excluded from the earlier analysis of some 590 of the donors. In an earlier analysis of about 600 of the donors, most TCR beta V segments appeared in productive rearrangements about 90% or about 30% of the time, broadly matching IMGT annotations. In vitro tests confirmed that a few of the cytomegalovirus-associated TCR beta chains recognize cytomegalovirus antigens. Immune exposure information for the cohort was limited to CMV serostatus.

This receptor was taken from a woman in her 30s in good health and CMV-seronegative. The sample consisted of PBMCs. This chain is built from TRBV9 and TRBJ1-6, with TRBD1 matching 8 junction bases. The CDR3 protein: CASSLTGDISPLHF. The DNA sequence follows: TGTGCCAGCAGCTTGACAGGGGATATTTCACCCCTCCACTTT.